Following are 5 T cell receptor beta chains from one sample sequenced in a study of blood T cell repertoires in COVID-19. Assay used: immunoSEQ multiplex PCR; TCRdb lists only in-frame clones, some missing. This sample carries approximately 470,000 clones, 80% to 90% of them seen once, and the ten largest clones take 3.2%. The sample comprised peripheral blood. The receptors shown here come from a human donor in a cohort sampled during active COVID-19.

CDR3 nucleotides: TGTGCCAGTAGTATAGATCGGGGGGACAGGGGGAACAATGAGCAGTTCTTC. Amino acids: CASSIDRGDRGNNEQFF. The gene calls are TRBV19 and TRBJ2-1; 11 bases map to TRBD1. Germline loops: CDR1 LNHDA, CDR2 SQIVND (reference sequence). Germline trimming cut 0 bases from V and 5 bases from J; bases unmatched to any gene: 6. This CDR3 comprises 17 residues. Combining the CDR3 with reference TRBV19 and TRBJ2-1 gives the whole variable domain DGGITQSPKYLFRKEGQNVTLSCEQNLNHDAMYWYRQDPGQGLRLIYYSQIVNDFQKGDIAEGYSVSREKKESFPLTVTSAQKNPTAFYLCASSIDRGDRGNNEQFFGPGTRLTVL.

The chain joins TRBV11-2 to TRBJ2-3; no reliable D call. The CDR3 has 14 residues. CDR1 and CDR2 from the germline V gene are SGHAT and FQNNGV. Trimming removed 0 bases at V and 7 bases at J, with 11 bases between. The CDR3 here is CASSLDRSANTQYF. In nucleotides, the CDR3 is TGTGCCAGCAGCTTAGATAGGAGCGCCAATACGCAGTATTTT. The full variable domain, completed using reference TRBV11-2 and TRBJ2-3, is EAGVAQSPRYKIIEKRQSVAFWCNPISGHATLYWYQQILGQGPKLLIQFQNNGVVDDSQLPKDRFSAERLKGVDSTLKIQPAKLEDSAVYLCASSLDRSANTQYFGPGTRLTVL.

This clone was detected once. V and J are TRBV27 and TRBJ2-5, with TRBD1 identical over 10 bases. The CDR3 is made up of 15 amino acids. The J segment lost 2 bases and the V segment lost 6 bases, leaving 6 bases of the junction unmatched. Germline V gives CDR1 MNHEY, CDR2 SMNVEV (reference sequence). This CDR3 reads CASRRGTGVQETQYF. The CDR3 DNA sequence: TGTGCCAGCAGACGTGGGACAGGGGTTCAAGAGACCCAGTACTTC.

The chain links TRBV19 to TRBJ2-7; 8 bases agree with TRBD2. The junction had 7 bases not matched to a gene; V was cut back by 2 bases and J by 4 bases. The CDR3 covers 15 residues. CDR1 LNHDA and CDR2 SQIVND come from the germline V gene (reference sequence). This chain's CDR3 is CASSIPSGSFYEQYF. DNA of the CDR3: TGTGCCAGTAGTATACCAAGCGGGAGCTTTTACGAGCAGTACTTC. Full variable domain (outside the CDR3, taken from reference TRBV19 and TRBJ2-7): DGGITQSPKYLFRKEGQNVTLSCEQNLNHDAMYWYRQDPGQGLRLIYYSQIVNDFQKGDIAEGYSVSREKKESFPLTVTSAQKNPTAFYLCASSIPSGSFYEQYFGPGTRLTVT.

The chain has TRBV7-9 and TRBJ1-2; no clear D. CDR3 length equals 14 residues. The germline V and J ends were trimmed by 2 bases and 7 bases, with 14 bases remaining between them. Per the germline V gene, CDR1 is SEHNR and CDR2 is FQNEAQ (reference sequence). As DNA, the CDR3 is TGTGCCAGCAGCTTAAATCGAGGTTTGAGTGGCTACACCTTC. Protein sequence: CASSLNRGLSGYTF.